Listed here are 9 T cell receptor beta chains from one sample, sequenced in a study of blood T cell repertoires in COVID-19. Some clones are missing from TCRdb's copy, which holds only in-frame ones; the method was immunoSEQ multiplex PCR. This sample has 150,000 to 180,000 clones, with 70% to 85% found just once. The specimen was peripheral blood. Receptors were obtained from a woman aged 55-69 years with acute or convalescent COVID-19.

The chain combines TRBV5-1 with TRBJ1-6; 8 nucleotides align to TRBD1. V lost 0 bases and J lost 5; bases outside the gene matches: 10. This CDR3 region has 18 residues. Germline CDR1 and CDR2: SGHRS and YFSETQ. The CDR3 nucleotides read TGCGCCAGCAGCTTGGCCCCGGGACAGGCCCCCGATAATTCACCCCTCCACTTT. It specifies CASSLAPGQAPDNSPLHF. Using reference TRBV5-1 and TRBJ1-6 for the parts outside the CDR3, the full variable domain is KAGVTQTPRYLIKTRGQQVTLSCSPISGHRSVSWYQQTPGQGLQFLFEYFSETQRNKGNFPGRFSGRQFSNSRSEMNVSTLELGDSALYLCASSLAPGQAPDNSPLHFGNGTRLTVT.

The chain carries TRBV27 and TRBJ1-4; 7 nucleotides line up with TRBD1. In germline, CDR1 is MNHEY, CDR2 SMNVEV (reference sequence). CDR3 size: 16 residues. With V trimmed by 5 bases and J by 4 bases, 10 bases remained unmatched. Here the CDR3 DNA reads TGTGCCAGCAGTACAAACCGGGACAGCGTTAATGAAAAACTGTTTTTT. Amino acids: CASSTNRDSVNEKLFF.

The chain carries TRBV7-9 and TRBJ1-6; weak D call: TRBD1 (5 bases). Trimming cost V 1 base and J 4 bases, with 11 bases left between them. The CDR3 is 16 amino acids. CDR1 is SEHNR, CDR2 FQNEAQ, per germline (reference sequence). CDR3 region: CASSLDGQGYNSPLHF. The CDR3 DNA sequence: TGTGCCAGCAGCTTAGATGGCCAGGGATATAATTCACCCCTCCACTTT.

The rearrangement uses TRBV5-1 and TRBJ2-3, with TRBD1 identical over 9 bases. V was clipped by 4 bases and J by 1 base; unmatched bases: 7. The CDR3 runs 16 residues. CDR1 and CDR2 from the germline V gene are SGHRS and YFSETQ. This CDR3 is CASSRTGDPRTDTQYF. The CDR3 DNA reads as TGCGCCAGCAGCCGGACAGGGGACCCCCGCACAGATACGCAGTATTTT. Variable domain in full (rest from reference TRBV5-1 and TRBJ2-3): KAGVTQTPRYLIKTRGQQVTLSCSPISGHRSVSWYQQTPGQGLQFLFEYFSETQRNKGNFPGRFSGRQFSNSRSEMNVSTLELGDSALYLCASSRTGDPRTDTQYFGPGTRLTVL.

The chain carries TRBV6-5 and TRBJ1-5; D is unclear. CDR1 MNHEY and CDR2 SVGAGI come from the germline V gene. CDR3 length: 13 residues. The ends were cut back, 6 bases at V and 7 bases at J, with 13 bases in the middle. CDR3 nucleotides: TGTGCCAGCAGCCCCAGGCGGGAGCAGCCCCAGCATTTT. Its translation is CASSPRREQPQHF.

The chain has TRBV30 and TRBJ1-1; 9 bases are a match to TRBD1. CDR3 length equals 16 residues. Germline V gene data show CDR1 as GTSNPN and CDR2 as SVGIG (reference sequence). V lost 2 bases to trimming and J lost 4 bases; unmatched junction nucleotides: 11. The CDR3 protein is CAWSQPRDRVGTEAFF. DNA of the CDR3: TGTGCCTGGAGTCAACCCCGGGACAGGGTGGGCACTGAAGCTTTCTTT.

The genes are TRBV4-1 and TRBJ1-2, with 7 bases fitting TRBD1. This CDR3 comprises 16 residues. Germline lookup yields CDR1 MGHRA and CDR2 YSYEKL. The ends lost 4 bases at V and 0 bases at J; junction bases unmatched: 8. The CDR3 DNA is TGCGCCAGCAGCCGGGATCACAGGGGCCCTAACTATGGCTACACCTTC. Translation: CASSRDHRGPNYGYTF.

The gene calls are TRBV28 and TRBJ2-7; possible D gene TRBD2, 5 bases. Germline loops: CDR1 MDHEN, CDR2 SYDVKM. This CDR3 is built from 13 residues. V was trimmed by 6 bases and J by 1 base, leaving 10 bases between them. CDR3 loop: CASRGLGSYEQYV. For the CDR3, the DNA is TGTGCCAGCAGAGGACTGGGGTCCTACGAGCAGTACGTC.

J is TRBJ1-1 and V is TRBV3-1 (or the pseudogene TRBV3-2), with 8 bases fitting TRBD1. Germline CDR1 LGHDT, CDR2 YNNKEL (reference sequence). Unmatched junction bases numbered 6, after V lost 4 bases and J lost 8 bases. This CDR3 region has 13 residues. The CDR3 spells CASSRQGAREAFF. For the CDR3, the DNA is TGTGCCAGCAGCCGTCAGGGGGCCCGGGAAGCTTTCTTT.